These 2 T cell receptor beta chains share one sample of origin, sequenced in a study of T cell changes during pregnancy in multiple sclerosis. Sequencing used immunoSEQ multiplex PCR; TCRdb keeps in-frame clones, though not all of them. The table includes about 41,000 clones, 80% to 90% detected once. The material sequenced was CD4+ T cells from peripheral blood mononuclear cells, taken in the first trimester of pregnancy. The receptors come from a female donor with multiple sclerosis, enrolled in a pregnancy study.

The rearrangement uses TRBV6-4 and TRBJ2-1; TRBD2 matches at 7 bases. V gave up 4 bases and J gave up 7 bases; unmatched junction bases: 10. The CDR3 runs to 15 residues. CDR1 and CDR2 from the germline V gene are MRHNA and SNTAGT. This chain's CDR3 is CASSGGSRLGNEQFF. As DNA, the CDR3 is TGTGCCAGCAGTGGCGGGAGTCGGTTGGGAAATGAGCAGTTCTTC.

The chain employs TRBV6-6 and TRBJ2-7; 10 bases align to TRBD2. V gave up 7 bases and J gave up 6 bases; unmatched junction bases: 9. Germline V gene lookup returns CDR1 MNHNY and CDR2 SVGAGI (reference sequence). The CDR3 is made up of 14 amino acids. The CDR3 region has the DNA TGTGCCAGCATTATAGCGGGAGGCCTAGGCGAGCAGTACTTC. This codes for CASIIAGGLGEQYF.